The source of this T cell receptor beta chain is a study of CD8+ T cells in alopecia areata. CDR1 SGHAT and CDR2 FQNNGV come from the germline V gene. The CDR3 extends over 15 amino acids. Trimming left V 5 bases short and J 7 bases short, with 18 bases between. Treatment noted: oral pan-JAK inhibitor, 5-10 mg twice daily. RNA extraction and reverse transcription yielded cDNA as sequencing template. Assay: immunoSEQ multiplex PCR; the TCRdb copy retains only in-frame clones and omits some. The table lists 150,000 to 200,000 clones, approximately 61% of them singletons. The chain recombines TRBV11-2 with TRBJ1-5; D possibly corresponds to TRBD1 (5 bases). This TCR was recovered from a human donor with alopecia areata. The sequenced sample was CD4+ T cells sorted from blood, obtained at week 24, from a patient treated with tofacitinib. The CDR3 nucleotides read TGTGCCAGCAGCCTGGGAGACAGAGAAACCCAGCCCCAGCATTTT. Translation gives CASSLGDRETQPQHF.